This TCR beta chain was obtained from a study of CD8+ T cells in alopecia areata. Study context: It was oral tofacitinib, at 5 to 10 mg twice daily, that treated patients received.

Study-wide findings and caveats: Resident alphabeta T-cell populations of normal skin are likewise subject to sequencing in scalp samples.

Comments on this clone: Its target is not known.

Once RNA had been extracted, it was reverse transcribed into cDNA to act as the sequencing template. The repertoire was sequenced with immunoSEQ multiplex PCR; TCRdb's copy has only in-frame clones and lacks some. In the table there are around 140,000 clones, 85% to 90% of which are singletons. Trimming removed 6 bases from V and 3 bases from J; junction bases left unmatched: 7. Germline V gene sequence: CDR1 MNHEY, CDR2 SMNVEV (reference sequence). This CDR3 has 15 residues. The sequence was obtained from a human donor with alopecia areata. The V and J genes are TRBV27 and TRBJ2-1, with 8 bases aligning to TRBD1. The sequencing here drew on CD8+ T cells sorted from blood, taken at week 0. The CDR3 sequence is CASSRDRGYYNEQFF. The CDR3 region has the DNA TGTGCCAGCAGCCGCGACAGGGGTTACTACAATGAGCAGTTCTTC.